Given below is one T cell receptor (beta chain) in context. The data belong to a study of technical replicates of blood from several donors. The V end was cut by 1 base, the J end by 2 bases, with 7 bases between. CDR1 is SGHDT, CDR2 YYEEEE, per germline. CDR3 length: 13 residues. Sequencing was performed with immunoSEQ multiplex PCR; in TCRdb, only in-frame clones are kept and a portion is missing. The sample lists about 16,000 clones; roughly 87% were seen once. V and J are TRBV5-6 and TRBJ2-7; D is uncertain. The sequencing input was PBMCs. The sequence came from a human donor in good health. CDR3: CASSLISTYEQYF. The CDR3 nucleotides read TGTGCCAGCAGCTTGATTAGTACCTACGAGCAGTACTTC.